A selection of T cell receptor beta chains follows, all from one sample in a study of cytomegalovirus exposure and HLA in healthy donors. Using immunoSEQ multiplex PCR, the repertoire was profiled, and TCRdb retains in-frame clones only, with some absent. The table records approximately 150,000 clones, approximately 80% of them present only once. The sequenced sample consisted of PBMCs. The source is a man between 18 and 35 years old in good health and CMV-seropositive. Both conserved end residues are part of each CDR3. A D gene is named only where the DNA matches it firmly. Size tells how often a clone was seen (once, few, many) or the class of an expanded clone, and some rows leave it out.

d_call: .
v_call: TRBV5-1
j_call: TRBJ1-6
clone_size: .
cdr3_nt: TGCGCCAGCAGCGGCTCGGACAGACTGAATTCACCCCTCCACTTT
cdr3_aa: CASSGSDRLNSPLHF

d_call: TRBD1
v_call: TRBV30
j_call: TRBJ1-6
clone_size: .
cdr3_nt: TGTGCCTGGAGTGTGGGACAGGGAAATTCACCCCTCCACTTT
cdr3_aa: CAWSVGQGNSPLHF

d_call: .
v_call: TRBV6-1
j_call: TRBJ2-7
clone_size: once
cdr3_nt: TGTGCCAGCAGCTCCCGAGGTGGGCAGGGCTACGAGCAGTACTTC
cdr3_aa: CASSSRGGQGYEQYF

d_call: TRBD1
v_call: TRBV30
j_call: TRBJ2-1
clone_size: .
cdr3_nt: TGTGCCTGGGATACGGGACAGGGTAAGCGTGAGCAGTTCTTC
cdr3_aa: CAWDTGQGKREQFF

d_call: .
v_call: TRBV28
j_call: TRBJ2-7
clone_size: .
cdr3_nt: TGTGCCAGCAGGCGGGGCTACGAGCAGTACTTC
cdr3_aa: CASRRGYEQYF

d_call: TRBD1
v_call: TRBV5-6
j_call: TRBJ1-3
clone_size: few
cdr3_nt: TGTGCCAGCAGCTTGGGAGGGGGCGCGCCTGGAAACACCATATATTTT
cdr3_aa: CASSLGGGAPGNTIYF

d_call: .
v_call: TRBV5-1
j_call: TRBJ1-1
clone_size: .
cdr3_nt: TGCGCCAGCAGCTTCGAGACAGCCATGAACACTGAAGCTTTCTTT
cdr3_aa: CASSFETAMNTEAFF

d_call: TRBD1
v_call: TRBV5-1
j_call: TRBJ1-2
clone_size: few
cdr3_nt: TGCGCCAGCAGCTTGGGGGACAGGGTCTATGGCTACACCTTC
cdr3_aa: CASSLGDRVYGYTF

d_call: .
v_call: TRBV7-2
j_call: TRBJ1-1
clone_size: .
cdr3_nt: TGTGCCAGCAGCGGATCCGGGACATGGCTTCCCACTGAAGCTTTCTTT
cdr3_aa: CASSGSGTWLPTEAFF

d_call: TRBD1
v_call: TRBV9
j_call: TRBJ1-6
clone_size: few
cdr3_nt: TGTGCCAGCAGCGTAGGAACAGGGGATTCACCCCTCCACTTT
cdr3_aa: CASSVGTGDSPLHF

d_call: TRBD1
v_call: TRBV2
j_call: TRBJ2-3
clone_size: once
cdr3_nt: TGTGCCACCAGCCCGGGACAGGGGCGAGATACGCAGTATTTT
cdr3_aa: CATSPGQGRDTQYF

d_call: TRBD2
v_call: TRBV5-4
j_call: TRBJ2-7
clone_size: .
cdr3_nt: TGTGCCAGCAGCTTGGCCGGGGAGGGCGAGCAGTACTTC
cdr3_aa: CASSLAGEGEQYF

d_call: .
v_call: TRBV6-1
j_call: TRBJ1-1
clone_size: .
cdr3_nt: TGTGCCAGCAGTGAGCCGTCCGGGACTCCGGTTTCGGCTTTCTTT
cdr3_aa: CASSEPSGTPVSAFF

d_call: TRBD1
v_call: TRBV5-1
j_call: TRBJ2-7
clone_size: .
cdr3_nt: TGCGCCAGCAGCAAACGGACAGGTTCCCAGTACGAGCAGTACTTC
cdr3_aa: CASSKRTGSQYEQYF

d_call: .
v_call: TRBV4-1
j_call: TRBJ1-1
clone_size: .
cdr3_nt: TGCGCCAGCAGCCAAGACGGGGGGAACACTGAAGCTTTCTTT
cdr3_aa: CASSQDGGNTEAFF